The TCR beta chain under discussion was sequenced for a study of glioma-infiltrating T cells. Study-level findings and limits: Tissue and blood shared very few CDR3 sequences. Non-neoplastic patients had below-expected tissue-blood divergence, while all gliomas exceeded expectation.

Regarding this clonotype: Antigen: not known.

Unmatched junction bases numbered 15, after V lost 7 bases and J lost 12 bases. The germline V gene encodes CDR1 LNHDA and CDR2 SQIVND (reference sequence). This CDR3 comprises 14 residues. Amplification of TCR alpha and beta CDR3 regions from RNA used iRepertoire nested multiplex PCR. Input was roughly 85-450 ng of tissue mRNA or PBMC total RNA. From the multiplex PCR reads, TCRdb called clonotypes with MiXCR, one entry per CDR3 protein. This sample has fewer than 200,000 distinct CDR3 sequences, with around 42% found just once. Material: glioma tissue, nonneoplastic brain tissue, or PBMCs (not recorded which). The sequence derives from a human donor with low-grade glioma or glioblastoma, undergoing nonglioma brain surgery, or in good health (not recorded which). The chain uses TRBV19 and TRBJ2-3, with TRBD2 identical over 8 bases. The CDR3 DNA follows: TGTGCCAGTACTTCCGGGCCCAGAGCGGGAGTACAGTATTTT. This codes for CASTSGPRAGVQYF. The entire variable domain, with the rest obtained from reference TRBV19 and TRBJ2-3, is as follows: DGGITQSPKYLFRKEGQNVTLSCEQNLNHDAMYWYRQDPGQGLRLIYYSQIVNDFQKGDIAEGYSVSREKKESFPLTVTSAQKNPTAFYLCASTSGPRAGVQYFGPGTRLTVL.